This entry describes one TCR beta chain. Its target is not known. This specimen comes from a study of cytomegalovirus exposure and HLA in healthy donors. With 60 Vbeta and 13 Jbeta primers, the PCR was carried out. The repertoire was sequenced with immunoSEQ multiplex PCR; TCRdb's copy has only in-frame clones and lacks some. The sample includes around 44,000 clones. Study conclusions and caveats: Altogether, 150 to 200 TCR beta chains were recorded as cytomegalovirus-associated. What TCR beta sequences reportedly achieved was accurate prediction of HLA-A and HLA-B alleles in most subjects.

Germline CDR1 SNHLY, CDR2 FYNNEI. CDR3 length: 14 residues. V lost 4 bases to trimming and J lost 7 bases; unmatched junction nucleotides: 7. Source material: PBMCs. This clonotype originated in a male donor in good health and CMV-seropositive. The chain couples TRBV2 to TRBJ2-1; TRBD2 aligns across 7 bases. CDR3 loop: CASSGQGGDNEQFF. The DNA of the CDR3 is TGTGCCAGCAGTGGGCAGGGAGGGGATAATGAGCAGTTCTTC.